In its sample, the clone carrying this T cell receptor (beta chain) was seen many times. CDR1 is PRHDT, CDR2 FYEKMQ, per germline (reference sequence). This CDR3 is built from 13 residues. V gave up 4 bases and J gave up 2 bases; unmatched junction bases: 2. Patients sequenced had flow cytometry evidence of CD8+CD57+ cell expansion. The sample is drawn from a study of CD8+CD57+ T cells in acquired aplastic anemia. The template used for profiling TCR beta VDJ and CDR3 was genomic DNA. MiXCR, run by TCRdb on the reads, gives a single entry per CDR3 protein. The repertoire consists of fewer than 250,000 distinct CDR3 sequences, with around 46% occurring once and the leading ten covering under 9%.

The J gene is TRBJ2-7, the V gene TRBV13; 7 bases match TRBD2. Sequenced input: sorted CD4+, CD8+, or CD8+CD57+ T cells (not recorded which) from PBMCs. The sequence derives from a human donor with aplastic anemia. The CDR3 sequence is CASSSSGAYEQYF. Here the CDR3 DNA reads TGTGCCAGCAGCTCTAGCGGAGCCTACGAGCAGTACTTC.